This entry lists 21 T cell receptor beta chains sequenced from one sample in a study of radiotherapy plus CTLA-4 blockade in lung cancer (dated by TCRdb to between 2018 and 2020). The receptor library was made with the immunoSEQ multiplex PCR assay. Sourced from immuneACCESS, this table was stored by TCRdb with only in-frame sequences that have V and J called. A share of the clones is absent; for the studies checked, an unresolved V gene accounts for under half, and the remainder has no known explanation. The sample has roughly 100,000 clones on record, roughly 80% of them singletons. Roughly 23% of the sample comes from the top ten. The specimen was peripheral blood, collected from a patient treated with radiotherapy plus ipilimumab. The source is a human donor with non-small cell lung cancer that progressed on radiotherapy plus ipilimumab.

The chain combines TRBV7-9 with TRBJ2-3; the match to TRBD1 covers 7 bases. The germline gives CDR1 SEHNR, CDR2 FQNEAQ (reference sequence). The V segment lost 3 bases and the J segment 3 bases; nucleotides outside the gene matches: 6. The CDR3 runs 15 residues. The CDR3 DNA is TGTGCCAGCAGCTTCCGACAGGGACGGACAGATACGCAGTATTTT. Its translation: CASSFRQGRTDTQYF.

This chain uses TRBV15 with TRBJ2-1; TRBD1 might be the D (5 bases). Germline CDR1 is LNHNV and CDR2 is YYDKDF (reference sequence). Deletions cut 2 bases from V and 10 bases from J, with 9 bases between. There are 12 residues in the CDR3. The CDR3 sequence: CATSRSGNEQFF. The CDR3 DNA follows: TGTGCCACCAGCAGATCAGGGAACGAGCAGTTCTTC.

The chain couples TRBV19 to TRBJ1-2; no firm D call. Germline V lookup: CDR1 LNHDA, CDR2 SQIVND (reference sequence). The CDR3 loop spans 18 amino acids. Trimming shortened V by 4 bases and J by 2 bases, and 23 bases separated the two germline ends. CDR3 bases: TGTGCCAGTAGTACGGGCAAAATAAAGGGAAGGTCGAACTATGGCTACACCTTC. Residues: CASSTGKIKGRSNYGYTF.

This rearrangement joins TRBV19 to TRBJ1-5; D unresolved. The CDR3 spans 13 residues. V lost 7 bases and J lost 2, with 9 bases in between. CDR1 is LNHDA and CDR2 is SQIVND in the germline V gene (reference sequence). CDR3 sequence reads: CASTRRGNQPQHF. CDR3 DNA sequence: TGTGCCAGTACTCGGAGAGGCAATCAGCCCCAGCATTTT.

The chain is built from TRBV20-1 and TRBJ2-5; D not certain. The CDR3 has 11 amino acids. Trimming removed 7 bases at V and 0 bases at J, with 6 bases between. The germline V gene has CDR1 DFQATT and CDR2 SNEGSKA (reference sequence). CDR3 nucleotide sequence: TGCAGTGGGTCAGACCAAGAGACCCAGTACTTC. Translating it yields CSGSDQETQYF.

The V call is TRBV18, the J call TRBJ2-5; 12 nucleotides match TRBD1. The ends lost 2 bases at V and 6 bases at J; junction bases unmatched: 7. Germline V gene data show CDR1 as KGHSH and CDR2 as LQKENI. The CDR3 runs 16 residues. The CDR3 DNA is TGTGCCAGCTCACCAAATGTGGGACAGGGGGCTAAGACCCAGTACTTC. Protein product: CASSPNVGQGAKTQYF.

In DNA, the CDR3 is TGTGCCAGCAGCTTTGGGACTTATGAGACTAATGAAAAACTGTTTTTT. Translating gives CASSFGTYETNEKLFF. J is TRBJ1-4 and V is TRBV13; perhaps TRBD1 as D (5 bases). The ends were cut back, 3 bases at V and 2 bases at J, with 13 bases in the middle. CDR1 and CDR2 (germline): PRHDT, FYEKMQ (reference sequence). The CDR3 runs to 16 residues.

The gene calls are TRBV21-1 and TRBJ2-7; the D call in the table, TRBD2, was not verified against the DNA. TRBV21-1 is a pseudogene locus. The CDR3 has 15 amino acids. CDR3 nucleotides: TGTGCCAGCAGCACCCGTAGAGGGTCGGTTTACGAGCAGTACGTC. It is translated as CASSTRRGSVYEQYV.

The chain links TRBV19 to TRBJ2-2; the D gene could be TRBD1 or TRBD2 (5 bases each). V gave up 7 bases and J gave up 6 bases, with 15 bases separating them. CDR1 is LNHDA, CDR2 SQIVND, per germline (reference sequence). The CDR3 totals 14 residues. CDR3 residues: CASILQAGSGELFF. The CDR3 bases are TGTGCCAGTATTTTACAGGCGGGTTCCGGGGAGCTGTTTTTT.

For the CDR3, the DNA is TGTGCCAGCAGCCAAGATCTCACTAGCGGGAGAAGAGAGCAGTTCTTC. Encoded protein: CASSQDLTSGRREQFF. The V gene is TRBV14, the J gene TRBJ2-1, with TRBD2 identical over 11 bases. V lost 0 bases, J lost 10 bases, and 8 bases stayed unmatched. CDR3 length: 16 residues. Germline values: CDR1 SGHDN, CDR2 FVKESK.

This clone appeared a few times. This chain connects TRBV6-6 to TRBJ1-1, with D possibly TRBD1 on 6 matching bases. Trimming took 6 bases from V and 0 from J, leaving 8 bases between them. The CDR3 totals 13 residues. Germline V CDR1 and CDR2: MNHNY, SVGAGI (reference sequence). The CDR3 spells CASRDSMNTEAFF. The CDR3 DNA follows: TGTGCCAGCAGGGACAGCATGAACACTGAAGCTTTCTTT.

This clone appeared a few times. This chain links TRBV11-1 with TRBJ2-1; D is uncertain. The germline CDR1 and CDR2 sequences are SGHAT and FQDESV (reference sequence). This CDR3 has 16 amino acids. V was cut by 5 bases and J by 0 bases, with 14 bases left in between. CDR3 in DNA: TGTGCCAGCAGCCGCAATGACGATCTCTCCTACAATGAGCAGTTCTTC. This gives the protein CASSRNDDLSYNEQFF.

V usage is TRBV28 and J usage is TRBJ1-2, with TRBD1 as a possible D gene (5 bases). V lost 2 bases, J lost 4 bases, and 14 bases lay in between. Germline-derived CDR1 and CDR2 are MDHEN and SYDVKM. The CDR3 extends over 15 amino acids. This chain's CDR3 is CASSLAGGGGYGYTF. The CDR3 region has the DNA TGTGCCAGCAGTTTAGCGGGGGGAGGAGGCTATGGCTACACCTTC.

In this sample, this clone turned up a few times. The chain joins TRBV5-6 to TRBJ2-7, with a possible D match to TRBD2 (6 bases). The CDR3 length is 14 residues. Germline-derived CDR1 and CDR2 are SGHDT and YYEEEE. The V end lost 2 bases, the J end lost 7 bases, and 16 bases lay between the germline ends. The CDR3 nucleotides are TGTGCCAGCAGCTTCTCTGCTAGCGTGAGGGAGCAGTACGTC. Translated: CASSFSASVREQYV.

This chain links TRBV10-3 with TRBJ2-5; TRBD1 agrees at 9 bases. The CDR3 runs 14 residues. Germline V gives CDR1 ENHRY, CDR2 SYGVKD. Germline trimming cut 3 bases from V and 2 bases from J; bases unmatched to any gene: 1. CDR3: CAISEGTGQETQYF. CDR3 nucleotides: TGTGCCATCAGTGAAGGGACAGGGCAAGAGACCCAGTACTTC.

CDR3 protein: CASRSRHNEQFF. The CDR3 DNA reads as TGTGCCAGCAGATCGAGGCACAATGAGCAGTTCTTC. This chain connects TRBV11-2 to TRBJ2-1; D not resolved. Deletions cut 6 bases from V and 5 bases from J, with 8 bases between. The CDR3 loop spans 12 amino acids. The germline V gene encodes CDR1 SGHAT and CDR2 FQNNGV.

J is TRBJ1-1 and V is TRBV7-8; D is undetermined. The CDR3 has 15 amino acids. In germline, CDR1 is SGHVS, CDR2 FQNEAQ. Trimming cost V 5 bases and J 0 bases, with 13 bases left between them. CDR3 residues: CASSQRTLMNTEAFF. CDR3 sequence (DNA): TGTGCCAGCAGCCAGAGGACGCTAATGAACACTGAAGCTTTCTTT.

The CDR3 here is CASSLRGENTEAFF. The CDR3 DNA follows: TGTGCCAGCAGTTTACGAGGGGAGAACACTGAAGCTTTCTTT. The J gene is TRBJ1-1, the V gene TRBV27, with a tentative D call TRBD1 (5 bases). The V gene lost 2 bases and the J gene lost 1 base, with 8 bases spanning the gap. Germline assignment: CDR1 MNHEY and CDR2 SMNVEV (reference sequence). CDR3 length equals 14 residues.

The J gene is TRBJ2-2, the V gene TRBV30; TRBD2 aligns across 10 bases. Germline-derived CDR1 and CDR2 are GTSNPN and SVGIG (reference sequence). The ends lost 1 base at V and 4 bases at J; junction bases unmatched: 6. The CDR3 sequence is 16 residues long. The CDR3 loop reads CAWSGGLAGVTGELFF. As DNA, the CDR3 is TGTGCCTGGAGTGGAGGTCTAGCGGGAGTCACCGGGGAGCTGTTTTTT. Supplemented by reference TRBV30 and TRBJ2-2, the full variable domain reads SQTIHQWPATLVQPVGSPLSLECTVEGTSNPNLYWYRQAAGRGLQLLFYSVGIGQISSEVPQNLSASRPQDRQFILSSKKLLLSDSGFYLCAWSGGLAGVTGELFFGEGSRLTVL.

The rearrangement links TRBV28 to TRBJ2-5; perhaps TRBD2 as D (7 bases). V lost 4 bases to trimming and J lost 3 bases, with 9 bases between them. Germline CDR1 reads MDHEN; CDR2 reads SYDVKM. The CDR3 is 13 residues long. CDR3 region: CASSSGGEETQYF. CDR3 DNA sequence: TGTGCCAGCAGTTCGGGGGGCGAAGAGACCCAGTACTTC.

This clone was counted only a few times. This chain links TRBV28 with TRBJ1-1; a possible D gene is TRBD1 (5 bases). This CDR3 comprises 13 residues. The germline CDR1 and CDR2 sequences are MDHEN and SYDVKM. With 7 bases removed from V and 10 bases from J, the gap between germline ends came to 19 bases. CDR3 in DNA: TGTGCCAGCATCCCGAGAGGTCGGGGCCTAGCTTTCTTT. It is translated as CASIPRGRGLAFF.